This T cell receptor (beta chain) stems from a study of shared clonotypes between healthy human individuals. The data were produced by immunoSEQ multiplex PCR, yet TCRdb's version contains in-frame clones alone and is incomplete. The sample comprises 1.6 million or so clones, more than 95% of which are singletons, and approximately 1.1% rests with the top ten. Germline V CDR1 and CDR2: DFQATT, SNEGSKA (reference sequence). The length of the CDR3 is 11 residues. Deletions cut 3 bases from V and 13 bases from J, with 12 bases between. This sequence originates from a man aged 30-40 years in good health. The V and J genes are TRBV20-1 and TRBJ1-4; D call uncertain. Sequenced input: naive CD4+ T cells sorted from blood. The subset denotes: CD45RA+ positively selected. CDR3 nucleotides: TGCAGTGCTAGGTTGACCCCACGACTGTTTTTT. Encoded protein: CSARLTPRLFF.